The rows below give T cell receptor beta chains drawn from one sample of a study of shared clonotypes between healthy human individuals. The protocol was immunoSEQ multiplex PCR, while the TCRdb copy is restricted to in-frame clones and leaves out a portion. The data hold around 2.1 million clones, with approximately 94% observed a single time. The sequenced material came from naive CD8+ T cells from PBMCs. Every receptor here comes from a man between 18 and 35 years old in good health. Some clones in this sample may be carry-over from other donors' samples. The CDR3 runs from the conserved cysteine through the conserved F or W. D genes are given only for firm matches. Clone sizes are given selectively: once, few, many, or a class where the clone is expanded.

>TRBJ1-1|TRBV19|.|.
CASSISRTEAFF
TGTGCCAGTAGTATAAGTAGAACTGAAGCTTTCTTT
>TRBJ1-2|TRBV5-1|.|TRBD1
CASSLLGTGPHGYTF
TGCGCCAGCAGCCTGCTGGGGACAGGCCCACATGGCTACACCTTC
>TRBJ1-1|TRBV4-1|.|.
CASSQIQATNTEAFF
TGCGCCAGCAGCCAGATACAGGCCACGAACACTGAAGCTTTCTTT
>TRBJ1-1|TRBV28|once|TRBD1
CASSQWGQGMNTEAFF
TGTGCCAGCAGCCAGTGGGGACAGGGAATGAACACTGAAGCTTTCTTT
>TRBJ2-2|TRBV27|.|.
CASSPSGQSGTGELFF
TGTGCCAGCAGCCCATCGGGGCAATCGGGCACCGGGGAGCTGTTTTTT
>TRBJ1-5|TRBV27|once|.
CASSSRENQPQHF
TGTGCCAGCAGTTCCAGGGAGAACCAGCCCCAGCATTTT
>TRBJ2-3|TRBV7-6|.|TRBD2
CASSPLAGVSTDTQYF
TGTGCCAGCAGCCCCCTAGCGGGGGTTAGCACAGATACGCAGTATTTT
>TRBJ2-4|TRBV28|.|TRBD2
CASSFLGGEDIQYF
TGTGCCAGCAGTTTTCTGGGGGGGGAAGACATTCAGTACTTC
>TRBJ2-2|TRBV19|few|TRBD1
CASSDDKVQGASGELFF
TGTGCCAGTAGTGACGATAAAGTACAGGGGGCGAGCGGGGAGCTGTTTTTT
>TRBJ1-3|TRBV25-1|.|.
CASSEYGGLGNTIYF
TGTGCCAGCAGTGAATATGGGGGGTTGGGAAACACCATATATTTT
>TRBJ1-5|TRBV19|.|TRBD1
CASSQDRVRGHQPQHF
TGTGCCAGTAGTCAAGACAGGGTGCGGGGTCATCAGCCCCAGCATTTT
>TRBJ2-7|TRBV7-2|.|.
CASSLAEGGYEQYF
TGTGCCAGCAGCTTAGCGGAGGGGGGCTACGAGCAGTACTTC
>TRBJ2-1|TRBV6-4|.|TRBD2
CASSPGLAGEKGYNEQFF
TGTGCCAGCAGTCCTGGACTAGCGGGAGAAAAAGGATACAATGAGCAGTTCTTC
>TRBJ2-7|TRBV9|.|.
CASSVAQSSYEQYF
TGTGCCAGCAGCGTAGCGCAGTCCTCCTACGAGCAGTACTTC
>TRBJ1-2|TRBV6-1|.|.
CASSEGPGANYGYTF
TGTGCCAGCAGTGAAGGCCCGGGAGCTAACTATGGCTACACCTTC
>TRBJ1-1|TRBV10-3|.|TRBD1
CAISDPLNRGRRGTEAFF
TGTGCCATCAGTGATCCCCTTAACAGGGGGCGCAGGGGCACTGAAGCTTTCTTT
>TRBJ2-5|TRBV6-1|.|TRBD1
CASSLRGLQETQYF
TGTGCCAGCAGTTTGAGGGGGCTACAGGAGACCCAGTACTTC
>TRBJ1-5|TRBV5-6|.|.
CASSFYSFNSNQPQHF
TGTGCCAGCAGCTTCTACAGCTTTAATAGCAATCAGCCCCAGCATTTT
>TRBJ2-5|TRBV11-2|once|.
CASSLPPETQYF
TGTGCCAGCAGCCTGCCCCCCGAGACCCAGTACTTC
>TRBJ2-1|TRBV11-3|.|.
CASSLEGDQFF
TGTGCCAGCAGCTTAGAAGGGGATCAGTTCTTC